Listed below are T cell receptor beta chains from one sample, sequenced in a study of control samples from healthy donors and cancer patients. Profiling relied on immunoSEQ multiplex PCR, and the TCRdb table lists in-frame clones only, not all of them. The table lists 75,000 to 100,000 clones, 85% to 90% of them singletons. The sequenced material came from blood. The receptors shown here come from a man aged 50 to 60 in good health. Each CDR3 is given without its conserved first and last residue.

TRBJ2-7 TRBV5-1 ASSVPWSGGADEQY
TRBJ2-7 TRBV30 AWKGYEQY
TRBJ1-4 TRBV5-1 ASSPRLEGTGRVEGEKLF
TRBJ1-4 TRBV9 ASSPRGRNEKLF
TRBJ1-3 TRBV6-1 ASSEARFGRNSGNTIY
TRBJ1-2 TRBV5-5 ASSSNSLDGYT
TRBJ2-1 TRBV12-3/TRBV12-4 ATGTFSYNEQF
TRBJ2-3 TRBV18 ASSPGLAGDTQY
TRBJ1-5 TRBV10-1 ASTLRKRGHSNQPQH
TRBJ1-3 TRBV18 ASSPSQENTIY
TRBJ2-5 TRBV7-7 ASSSGGGDQETQY
TRBJ1-1 TRBV10-3 ATTQGTEAF
TRBJ2-3 TRBV6-1 ASSEESGGADTQY
TRBJ2-1 TRBV5-4 ASSSGLSYNEQF
TRBJ2-1 TRBV9 ASSVAPQDNEQF
TRBJ1-2 TRBV19 ASSGENYGYT
TRBJ2-1 TRBV6-5 ATYQGTYNEQF
TRBJ1-2 TRBV7-8 ASSFRTYGYT
TRBJ1-6 TRBV19 ASRTPGQYNSPLH
TRBJ2-7 TRBV5-1 ASSLMGGSNSKPYEQY
TRBJ1-3 TRBV14 ASSQLPHNGRSSGNTIY
TRBJ2-1 TRBV29-1 SAQTSGSYNEQF
TRBJ1-2 TRBV13 ASSLSLNYGYT
TRBJ2-6 TRBV7-2 ASSLASRTTGANVLT
TRBJ2-5 TRBV18 ASSPQQGAGETQY
TRBJ1-6 TRBV6-1 ASSEAGEGSPLH
TRBJ1-5 TRBV2 ASRRQGNSNQPQH
TRBJ2-3 TRBV11-2 ASSLGYSTDTQY
TRBJ2-2 TRBV5-6 ASSSRGQGDAGELF
TRBJ1-4 TRBV7-8 ASSVFSRRAGNEKLF
TRBJ1-5 TRBV7-8 ASSLERISNQPQH
TRBJ1-1 TRBV5-5 ASSPLYRNQAF
TRBJ2-3 TRBV2 ASSEPVGQVASDSDTQY
TRBJ2-1 TRBV6-5 ASSSPGQGSNEQF
TRBJ1-3 TRBV6-5 ASRGQWKSTIY
TRBJ2-2 TRBV20-1 SASTRAGELF
TRBJ1-1 TRBV7-2 ASSRSDRTGPEAF
TRBJ2-7 TRBV12-3/TRBV12-4 ASSSGGVNKQY
TRBJ2-1 TRBV7-2 ASSSLNEQF
TRBJ1-4 TRBV6-1 ASSEAGQEGGKLF
TRBJ1-2 TRBV7-2 ASSLAAGGNYGYT
TRBJ2-3 TRBV5-1 ASSLSTDTQY
TRBJ1-3 TRBV7-8 ASSLASRPTQGGNTIY